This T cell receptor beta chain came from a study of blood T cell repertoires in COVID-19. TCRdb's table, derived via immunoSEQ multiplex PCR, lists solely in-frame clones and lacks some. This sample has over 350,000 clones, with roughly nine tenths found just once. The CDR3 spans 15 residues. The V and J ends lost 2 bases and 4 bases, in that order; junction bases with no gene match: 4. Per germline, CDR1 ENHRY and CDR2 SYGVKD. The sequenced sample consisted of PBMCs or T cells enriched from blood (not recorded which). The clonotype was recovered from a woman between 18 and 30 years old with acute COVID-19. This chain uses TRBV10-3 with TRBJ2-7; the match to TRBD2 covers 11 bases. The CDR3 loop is CAISEETSGIYEQYF. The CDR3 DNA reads TGTGCCATCAGTGAGGAGACTAGCGGGATTTACGAGCAGTACTTC.